This TCR beta chain derives from a study of shared clonotypes between healthy human individuals (dated by TCRdb to the early 2020s). With respect to the entire study: The cohort included three men and two women between 18 and 49 years of age. To increase sequencing depth and limit assay-specific biases, TCR repertoire library preparation and sequencing were carried out by different laboratories using diverse techniques. Blood TCR repertoires of a handful of healthy adults were deeply sequenced to estimate repertoire size and the extent of clonotype sharing between individuals. Per donor, leukapheresis produced somewhere between about 0.9 and 10 billion PBMCs. Broad study findings and their caveats: Sampling was restricted to blood, and TCR repertoires in tissues likely differ from the TCR repertoires found in blood. The genetic and exposure-history diversity represented was limited by the small number of donors. Pairwise subsampling indicated that sequencing depth was expected to affect the degree of clonotype sharing among donors.

This clone was seen a handful of times. Its antigen is still unknown. Per-base quality was not reported, and no clone a single base away is much larger than it. The donors were healthy, HIV-negative adults who had no recently reported acute infections or vaccinations. Only Caucasian adults living in Nashville, Tennessee, USA were represented among the donors. For unsorted samples, tens of millions of PBMCs were counted and genomic DNA was extracted with the QIAamp DNA Blood Mini kit. Blood was collected by leukapheresis, and PBMCs were isolated by Ficoll-Histopaque density gradient centrifugation and then cryopreserved in liquid nitrogen vapor phase. Using the deep immunoSEQ assay, multiplex PCR amplified TCR CDR3 regions from genomic DNA. For each cell subset, the extracted genomic DNA was distributed evenly across all wells of several immunoSEQ 96-well plates, and each plate served as one replicate. For unsorted PBMC, about 0.3 ug genomic DNA, equal to 30,000 or so T cell genomes, was loaded into each replicate PCR. Genomic DNA from unsorted PBMC was sequenced over ten immunoSEQ deep assay plates. Purified libraries were measured with a Qubit 3.0 fluorometer, size-checked on a Bioanalyzer 2100, and measured again with the KAPA Library Quantification kit. Every immunoSEQ 96-well plate was sequenced on a separate single-read 150-cycle Illumina NextSeq 550 flow cell. Per the original workflow: Because only junctional sequences without quality scores were contained in the immunoSEQ output, filtering matching that applied to full-length reads could not be performed. Sequences were annotated with PyIR, a Python wrapper for IgBLAST v1.9, using IMGT germline references to assign V/J genes and CDR3. Reads were filtered out if the reads had weak V/J assignments (E-value above 1e-6), no CDR3, stop codons, out-of-frame junctions, or ambiguous translated residues. A V3J clonotype was defined by an identical inferred V gene, J gene, and CDR3 amino acid sequence. The percentage overlap between two repertoires was calculated by dividing the number of shared unique clonotypes by the size of the smaller repertoire. RTK rarefaction, the Chao1 estimator, and Recon v2.1 estimates of unobserved clonotypes were used to assess repertoire richness. The source is immuneACCESS, and TCRdb retained only in-frame sequences with V and J called. Part of the clones is not carried over; for the studies checked, unresolved V genes explain less than half of this, and the remainder is unexplained. That table is the source of V, J and clone size, and D and trimming were worked out from the DNA. The sample records some 450,000 clones, more than 70% of which are singletons. The top ten clones comprise around 12% of the sample.

Trimming removed 2 bases from V and 2 bases from J, leaving 9 bases between the germline ends. CDR1 is given as SGHNT and CDR2 as YENEEA, both from the germline V gene. The CDR3 has 15 amino acids, counting the end cysteine and phenylalanine. Only the CDR3 part of the read is kept: 45 bases, read in frame from the first base. This chain is built from TRBV11-3 and TRBJ2-2, with no confident D gene call. Material for sequencing was PBMCs. This TCR was recovered from a woman aged 40 to 55 in good health. Some clones in this sample may be carry-over from other donors' samples. The DNA reads as follows: TGTGCCAGCAGCTTATACTCCTCTAACACCGGGGAGCTGTTTTTT. It is translated as CASSLYSSNTGELFF.